These 21 T cell receptor beta chains came from one sample sequenced in a study of regulatory T cells in long-lasting Graves disease. According to the study, TCR beta libraries were built with iRepertoire HTBI primers and CDR3-region Arm-PCR. TCRdb passed the multiplex PCR reads through MiXCR, listing each CDR3 protein once. This sample has 680,000 or so distinct CDR3 sequences, with 16% found just once. This sample's time point: newly diagnosed GD, antithyroid drugs for less than 3 months. The TCR library was made from RNA extracted from PBMCs. The data also belong to a second study, concerning T cells in Graves' hyperthyroidism and ophthalmopathy.

The sample here was peripheral blood mononuclear cells (PBMCs), taken at new diagnosis, from a patient treated with antithyroid drugs. Receptor source: a woman younger than 45 with Graves disease.

This clonotype was counted many times. The chain links TRBV2 to TRBJ1-5; no definite D call. The CDR3 loop spans 13 amino acids. CDR1 SNHLY and CDR2 FYNNEI come from the germline V gene. V dropped 3 bases and J dropped 12 bases, with 15 bases sitting between them. The CDR3 region is CASSEESPLGQHF. CDR3 in DNA: TGTGCCAGCAGTGAGGAATCCCCGTTGGGCCAGCATTTT.

The chain is built from TRBV3-1 and TRBJ2-1, with D perhaps TRBD2 (5 bases). The V gene lost 1 base and the J gene lost 10 bases, with 11 bases spanning the gap. The CDR3 totals 13 residues. CDR1 is LGHDT, CDR2 YNNKEL, per germline (reference sequence). CDR3 sequence: CASSQGGRGEQFF. CDR3 bases: TGTGCCAGCAGCCAAGGCGGAAGAGGGGAGCAGTTCTTC.

This clonotype was detected ten times or more. The CDR3, as DNA: TGTGCCAGCAGCTTCCAGGGGGGCTACGAGCAGTACTTC. As protein: CASSFQGGYEQYF. This rearrangement joins TRBV7-2 to TRBJ2-7, with a weak D call TRBD1 (7 bases). Germline values: CDR1 SGHTA, CDR2 FQGNSA. CDR3 length: 13 residues. Trimming pared 3 bases from V and 3 bases from J, leaving 9 bases between.

This clonotype came up a few times. The chain has TRBV10-1 and TRBJ1-1; 8 nucleotides line up with TRBD1. V shed 7 bases and J 6 bases; nucleotides not matched to a gene: 10. There are 14 residues in the CDR3. Per germline, CDR1 WNHNN and CDR2 SYGVQD (reference sequence). The CDR3 nucleotides are TGCGCCAGCACCCGGACAGGGAGTTATGCTGAAGCTTTCTTT. Its translation: CASTRTGSYAEAFF.

The J gene is TRBJ2-1, the V gene TRBV3-1; a possible D gene is TRBD2 (5 bases). The CDR3 runs 16 residues. Between the trimmed V and J ends, which lost 5 bases and 2 bases, there was a span of 16 bases. In germline, CDR1 is LGHDT, CDR2 YNNKEL (reference sequence). The CDR3 nucleotides read TGTGCCAGCAGCTATCAGGCGGGTTACCCCTACAATGAGCAGTTCTTC. This encodes CASSYQAGYPYNEQFF.

At least ten counts were recorded for this clonotype. This chain links TRBV3-1 with TRBJ2-3; TRBD2 is a possible D gene (6 bases). The CDR3 has 14 amino acids. Germline assignment: CDR1 LGHDT and CDR2 YNNKEL (reference sequence). With 6 bases removed from V and 5 bases from J, the gap between germline ends came to 15 bases. CDR3 coding DNA: TGTGCCAGCAGAAAACGGGGGATATTAGATACGCAGTATTTT. This sequence encodes CASRKRGILDTQYF.

The V gene is TRBV10-2, the J gene TRBJ1-5, with 9 bases fitting TRBD1. Per the germline V gene, CDR1 is WSHSY and CDR2 is SAAADI. The CDR3 runs to 15 residues. V lost 6 bases and J lost 6; bases outside the gene matches: 9. The DNA for the CDR3 is TGCGCCAGCAGGGCAGGACAGGGGTTGGGTCAGCCCCAGCATTTT. This sequence encodes CASRAGQGLGQPQHF.

This clonotype was recorded many times. The CDR3: CASSRREGQPQHF. CDR3 bases: TGTGCCAGCAGCCGTCGCGAGGGTCAGCCCCAGCATTTT. This chain links TRBV7-2 with TRBJ1-5; D not certain. Per germline, CDR1 SGHTA and CDR2 FQGNSA. Trimming cost V 5 bases and J 6 bases, with 11 bases left between them. CDR3 length: 13 amino acids.

The chain has TRBV5-1 and TRBJ2-2; D gene ambiguous. The CDR3 has 17 amino acids. Trimming removed 1 base from V and 2 bases from J, with 15 bases in between. Germline lookup yields CDR1 SGHRS and CDR2 YFSETQ. The CDR3 region is CASSLYGVVFNTGELFF. The CDR3 nucleotides are TGCGCCAGCAGCTTGTATGGGGTGGTTTTCAACACCGGGGAGCTGTTTTTT.

This clonotype has a handful of counts. The chain is built from TRBV5-1 and TRBJ2-5; no clear D gene. The CDR3 loop spans 14 amino acids. CDR1 and CDR2 (germline): SGHRS, YFSETQ. With 0 bases removed from V and 4 bases from J, the gap between germline ends came to 10 bases. The DNA of the CDR3 is TGCGCCAGCAGCTTGGGAGGCCGGCCAGAGACCCAGTACTTC. Protein product: CASSLGGRPETQYF.

On this clonotype itself: The junction shows a germline mismatch at one end, possibly a read error. The genes are TRBV9 and TRBJ2-1; 9 positions match TRBD2. Per the germline V gene, CDR1 is SGDLS and CDR2 is YYNGEE. The CDR3 spans 15 residues. CDR3 protein: CASSLVAGELYEQFF. The CDR3 DNA is TGCGCCAGCAGCTTGGTAGCGGGAGAGCTCTATGAGCAGTTCTTC.

In this sample, this clonotype turned up many times. This sequence joins TRBV12-3 or TRBV12-4 and TRBJ1-3, with 10 nucleotides matching TRBD1. The CDR3 covers 15 residues. V shed 3 bases, J shed 4 bases, and the junction held 3 bases outside the gene matches. The CDR3 is CASSFGGQGGNTIYF. The DNA for the CDR3 is TGTGCCAGCAGTTTCGGGGGACAGGGGGGAAACACCATATATTTT.

This clonotype was seen repeatedly, ten times or more. The chain couples TRBV7-2 to TRBJ1-1, with D perhaps TRBD1 (6 bases). There are 15 residues in the CDR3. Looked up from germline, CDR1 is SGHTA and CDR2 is FQGNSA. V dropped 5 bases and J dropped 6 bases, with 19 bases sitting between them. This CDR3 is CASSRGGAPKAEAFF. In DNA form, the CDR3 reads TGTGCCAGCAGCCGGGGGGGGGCCCCAAAGGCTGAAGCTTTCTTT. Variable domain in full (rest from reference TRBV7-2 and TRBJ1-1): GAGVSQSPSNKVTEKGKDVELRCDPISGHTALYWYRQSLGQGLEFLIYFQGNSAPDKSGLPSDRFSAERTGGSVSTLTIQRTQQEDSAVYLCASSRGGAPKAEAFFGQGTRLTVV.

The chain employs TRBV10-3 and TRBJ1-5; D possibly corresponds to TRBD1 (5 bases). With 8 bases removed from V and 6 bases from J, the gap between germline ends came to 14 bases. The CDR3 extends over 13 amino acids. From germline, CDR1 is ENHRY and CDR2 SYGVKD. The DNA of the CDR3 is TGTGCCATCGGGGGGGGGGTCACTCAGCCCCAGCATTTT. Protein: CAIGGGVTQPQHF.

This clonotype was detected many times. This chain links TRBV6-1 with TRBJ2-3; no clear D gene. CDR1 and CDR2 from the germline V gene are MNHNS and SASEGT. The CDR3 covers 16 residues. Trimming left V 1 base short and J 11 bases short, with 22 bases between. The chain's CDR3 is CASSEGHLTSVGGQYF. DNA for the CDR3: TGTGCCAGCAGTGAAGGACATCTGACCTCGGTCGGCGGGCAGTATTTT.

The chain combines TRBV19 with TRBJ2-2; D is undetermined. The CDR3 runs 14 residues. The ends were cut back, 7 bases at V and 6 bases at J, with 15 bases in the middle. Per the germline V gene, CDR1 is LNHDA and CDR2 is SQIVND (reference sequence). The CDR3 here is CASNPSSSSGELFF. Written as DNA, the CDR3 is TGTGCCAGTAACCCCTCGAGTTCTTCCGGGGAGCTGTTTTTT.

This clonotype was found many times. This chain uses TRBV7-2 with TRBJ2-7, with D tentatively TRBD2 (5 bases). CDR3 length equals 18 residues. Germline lookup yields CDR1 SGHTA and CDR2 FQGNSA. V lost 5 bases, J lost 6 bases, and 29 bases lay in between. DNA of the CDR3: TGTGCCAGCAGCCCACAGCCCCGAGTTTTAGGAGGTTTACGCGAGCAGTACTTC. Protein product: CASSPQPRVLGGLREQYF.

Many counts were recorded for this clonotype. The gene calls are TRBV12-3 or TRBV12-4 and TRBJ2-1; 7 positions agree with TRBD1. The V and J ends lost 10 bases and 3 bases, in that order; junction bases with no gene match: 6. CDR3 length equals 13 residues. CDR3 sequence: CATLRDSYNEQFF. The CDR3 coding sequence is TGTGCCACCCTCCGGGACAGCTACAATGAGCAGTTCTTC.

This clonotype turned up a few times. This chain joins TRBV9 and TRBJ2-7, with D perhaps matching TRBD2 (6 bases). Per the germline V gene, CDR1 is SGDLS and CDR2 is YYNGEE. The CDR3 is 16 residues long. V gave up 4 bases and J gave up 6 bases, with 23 bases separating them. The CDR3 DNA sequence: TGTGCCAGCAGCCCTGGCGCTCGTCAGGGAGGCCTCGAGCAGTACTTC. Encoded protein: CASSPGARQGGLEQYF. Combining the CDR3 with reference TRBV9 and TRBJ2-7 gives the whole variable domain DSGVTQTPKHLITATGQRVTLRCSPRSGDLSVYWYQQSLDQGLQFLIQYYNGEERAKGNILERFSAQQFPDLHSELNLSSLELGDSALYFCASSPGARQGGLEQYFGPGTRLTVT.

The sample holds a few counts of this clonotype. The chain is built from TRBV14 and TRBJ1-4; a possible D gene is TRBD1 (5 bases). The CDR3 runs 15 residues. The germline CDR1 and CDR2 sequences are SGHDN and FVKESK. Trimming removed 0 bases at V and 8 bases at J, with 13 bases between. The CDR3 DNA is TGTGCCAGCAGCCAAGAAGGCGGCAAGGGGGAAAAACTGTTTTTT. Protein sequence: CASSQEGGKGEKLFF.

This clonotype was seen repeatedly, ten times or more. This sequence joins TRBV11-3 and TRBJ2-2; 7 bases agree with TRBD2. Germline V lookup: CDR1 SGHNT, CDR2 YENEEA. CDR3 length equals 13 residues. J lost 6 bases, V lost 6 bases, and 4 bases had no gene match. Written as DNA, the CDR3 is TGTGCCAGCAGGGACGCGGGGGCCGGGGAGCTGTTTTTT. Translation: CASRDAGAGELFF.